This T cell receptor (beta chain) was recorded in a study of PD-L1 blockade in urothelial cancer. About the study: Patients took up atezolizumab in about 2014 at 1,200 mg intravenously every 3 weeks. The number of prior chemotherapy regimens per patient was 0 to 3. Blood analysis was done at 3 weeks (second dose) and 6 weeks after treatment began. Blood-derived samples held a median 141,255 T cells.

Some clones are missing from TCRdb's copy, which holds only in-frame ones; the method was immunoSEQ multiplex PCR. The sample carries about 49,000 clones, 79% recorded once. The time point is: pretreatment peripheral blood. Sequencing used PBMCs, obtained around atezolizumab (anti-PD-L1) treatment. This TCR was sampled from a man between 65 and 85 years old with urothelial cancer.

The CDR3 spells CAWMGRGYTF. The DNA for the CDR3 is TGTGCCTGGATGGGGCGAGGCTACACCTTC. The gene calls are TRBV30 and TRBJ1-2, with D possibly being TRBD1 (5 bases). Trimming stripped 4 bases from V and 8 bases from J, with 8 bases between. Looked up from germline, CDR1 is GTSNPN and CDR2 is SVGIG (reference sequence). CDR3 size: 10 residues. Full variable domain (outside the CDR3, taken from reference TRBV30 and TRBJ1-2): SQTIHQWPATLVQPVGSPLSLECTVEGTSNPNLYWYRQAAGRGLQLLFYSVGIGQISSEVPQNLSASRPQDRQFILSSKKLLLSDSGFYLCAWMGRGYTFGSGTRLTVV.